These 20 T cell receptor beta chains came from one sample sequenced in a study of spatial heterogeneity in lung cancer (dated by TCRdb to the late 2010s). Findings and caveats that apply to the study as a whole: The tumor nonsynonymous mutation count correlated with the number of expanded intratumoral alpha and beta TCRs.

The method was 5' RACE. TCRdb names NextSeq 500 as the instrument used. The public reads were quality trimmed at Q25 with fastp and then assembled into clones with MiXCR by TCRdb, keeping productive beta chains. Merged by CDR3 protein, the rows form single entries marked with the most common genes and DNA. Within this sample are about 7,900 distinct CDR3 sequences, with about 7% of them counted one time only. The ten biggest clones cover about 18% of the sample. These receptors' targets are unknown. Taken with the paper, the label for time point translates to: sample taken at primary tumor resection. This specimen consisted of lung tumor tissue, obtained at surgery. These receptors all stem from a female donor with early-stage non-small cell lung cancer.

This clonotype has at least ten counts. In a library made to pick up alpha chains, this beta chain is a stray read with a size that means little. This chain joins TRBV7-3 and TRBJ2-2; perhaps TRBD2 as D (6 bases). CDR1 is SGHTA, CDR2 FQGTGA, per germline. This CDR3 contains 16 residues. The V and J ends lost 3 bases and 4 bases respectively, with 15 bases between them. The CDR3 loop reads CASSFGAQAGTGELFF. The CDR3 DNA follows: TGTGCCAGCAGCTTTGGGGCTCAAGCGGGCACCGGGGAGCTGTTTTTT.

With regard to this clonotype: With a much larger clone just one base away, this may be a read error. This beta chain is an off-target read within a library intended for alpha chains, so its frequency means little. V is TRBV4-2 and J is TRBJ2-7; 8 bases map to TRBD2. CDR1 is LGHNA and CDR2 is YNFKEQ in the germline V gene. The CDR3 runs 15 residues. V lost 1 base and J lost 6; bases outside the gene matches: 8. CDR3 amino acids: CASSQAPGLVVEQYF. The CDR3 DNA sequence: TGTGCCAGCAGCCAAGCGCCGGGACTAGTGGTCGAGCAGTACTTC.

This clonotype was observed many times. The germline gene is not matched at one end of the junction; a read error may be the cause. Little can be read into the size of this beta chain, an off-target read in a library designed for alpha chains. This rearrangement joins TRBV7-7 to TRBJ2-2; D not resolved. The CDR3 is made up of 15 amino acids. Germline CDR1 reads SSHAT; CDR2 reads FNYEAQ (reference sequence). The CDR3 sequence is CASSRRPTGSGELFF. CDR3 bases: TGTGCTAGCAGCCGAAGGCCCACTGGAAGCGGGGAGCTGTTTTTT.

This clonotype was counted many times. This beta chain lies outside the target of a library built for alpha chains; its clone size means little. The V and J genes are TRBV28 and TRBJ2-3; maybe TRBD2 (6 bases). CDR3 length: 13 residues. V was pared by 10 bases and J by 0 bases, with 11 bases between. CDR1 and CDR2 (germline): MDHEN, SYDVKM. The CDR3 region is CATTSLSTDTQYF. The CDR3 nucleotides read TGTGCCACTACTAGCCTCAGCACAGATACGCAGTATTTT.

For this clonotype: Found in a library prepared for alpha chains, this beta chain is an off-target read, and its abundance has little meaning. The gene calls are TRBV5-1 and TRBJ2-7; D remains unclear. The CDR3 has 14 amino acids. CDR1 and CDR2 from the germline V gene are SGHRS and YFSETQ. The V end was cut by 2 bases, the J end by 2 bases, with 11 bases between. CDR3 amino acids: CASSFDGQTYEQYV. The CDR3 bases are TGCGCCAGCAGCTTCGACGGTCAGACCTACGAGCAGTACGTC.

Only a few counts were recorded for this clonotype. This beta chain represents an off-target read in a library built for alpha chains; its size is of limited meaning. The V call is TRBV12-3 or TRBV12-4, the J call TRBJ2-3, with D perhaps TRBD2 (5 bases). V was shortened by 3 bases and J by 0 bases, with 16 bases between the two germline ends. The CDR3 contains 17 residues. Written as DNA, the CDR3 is TGTGCCAGCAGTTTGATAACCGGGATTCCTAGCACAGATACGCAGTATTTT. Translation: CASSLITGIPSTDTQYF.

Remarks on this clonotype: A library prepared for alpha chains yielded this beta chain as an off-target read; its size is of little meaning. This chain uses TRBV9 with TRBJ2-1; TRBD2 matches 8 bases. This CDR3 spans 16 amino acids. Per germline, CDR1 SGDLS and CDR2 YYNGEE. Germline trimming cut 3 bases from V and 11 bases from J; bases unmatched to any gene: 16. CDR3 nucleotides: TGTGCCAGCAGCGCACGGGGGACTAGTGGGCTAGATCAGCAGTTCTTC. This codes for CASSARGTSGLDQQFF.

In its sample, this clonotype ranks as medium-sized (0.01 to 0.1%). A junction end diverges from the germline sequence, so it may reflect a read error. This beta chain is an unintended read in a library built for alpha chains; its size means little. The gene calls are TRBV19 and TRBJ2-5; D unresolved. Per the germline V gene, CDR1 is LNHDA and CDR2 is SQIVND (reference sequence). This CDR3 contains 10 residues. The CDR3 sequence: CASSMDVLVF. The CDR3 bases are TGTGCCAGTAGTATGGACGTATTGGTCTTC.

On this clonotype itself: A library prepared for alpha chains yielded this beta chain as an off-target read; its size is of little meaning. The gene calls are TRBV9 and TRBJ2-7, with 7 bases aligning to TRBD1. CDR1 and CDR2 from the germline V gene are SGDLS and YYNGEE. V gave up 4 bases and J gave up 2 bases; unmatched junction bases: 9. This CDR3 has 15 residues. Written as DNA, the CDR3 is TGTGCCAGCAGCCCCCGGACAGGTCGGACCTACGAGCAGTACTTC. This codes for CASSPRTGRTYEQYF.

This clonotype was seen repeatedly, ten times or more. This beta chain came through as a stray read in a library set up for alpha chains, and its size says little. The chain is built from TRBV4-2 and TRBJ1-6; D unresolved. Germline CDR1 and CDR2: LGHNA and YNFKEQ. The ends were cut back, 1 base at V and 9 bases at J, with 10 bases in the middle. This CDR3 is built from 14 residues. CDR3 residues: CASSQGGGSSPLHF. CDR3 nucleotides: TGTGCCAGCAGCCAAGGGGGTGGCAGTTCACCCCTCCACTTT.

Turning to this clonotype: As an off-target read in a library built for alpha chains, this beta chain has a frequency of little significance. This sequence joins TRBV5-1 and TRBJ2-2, with a possible D match to TRBD1 (5 bases). V was pared by 5 bases and J by 5 bases, with 7 bases between. In germline, CDR1 is SGHRS, CDR2 YFSETQ. The CDR3 totals 12 residues. The CDR3 nucleotides are TGCGCCAGCAGTCAGGGAACCGGGGAGCTGTTTTTT. Encoded protein: CASSQGTGELFF.

Many counts were recorded for this clonotype. Being off target in a library aimed at alpha chains, this beta chain has a size of little meaning. The rearrangement links TRBV11-2 to TRBJ1-1, with D tentatively TRBD1 (5 bases). V was trimmed by 1 base and J by 1 base, leaving 7 bases between them. Germline values: CDR1 SGHAT, CDR2 FQNNGV. The CDR3 spans 14 residues. In nucleotides, the CDR3 is TGTGCCAGCAGCTTAGTTGGGGGGAACACTGAAGCTTTCTTT. This translates into CASSLVGGNTEAFF.

This clonotype was seen ten or more times. Little can be read into the size of this beta chain, an off-target read in a library designed for alpha chains. This chain links TRBV11-1 with TRBJ2-3; TRBD2 matches 7 bases. The germline V gene encodes CDR1 SGHAT and CDR2 FQDESV (reference sequence). CDR3 length: 14 amino acids. Germline trimming cut 4 bases from V and 4 bases from J; bases unmatched to any gene: 5. The CDR3 loop is CASSSHGGADTQYF. The CDR3 bases are TGTGCCAGCAGCTCTCATGGGGGGGCAGATACGCAGTATTTT. Full variable domain (missing parts from reference TRBV11-1 and TRBJ2-3): EAEVAQSPRYKITEKSQAVAFWCDPISGHATLYWYRQILGQGPELLVQFQDESVVDDSQLPKDRFSAERLKGVDSTLKIQPAELGDSAMYLCASSSHGGADTQYFGPGTRLTVL.

This clonotype was observed at least ten times. This beta chain is a stray sequence in a library constructed for alpha chains; its clone size is not meaningful. This chain uses TRBV11-2 with TRBJ2-1, with a possible D match to TRBD2 (6 bases). With 5 bases removed from V and 2 bases from J, the gap between germline ends came to 19 bases. CDR1 and CDR2 from the germline V gene are SGHAT and FQNNGV. CDR3 length equals 17 residues. CDR3 region: CASSPRFTSWTYNEQFF. Written as DNA, the CDR3 is TGTGCCAGCAGCCCCCGTTTCACTAGCTGGACCTACAATGAGCAGTTCTTC.

This clonotype was detected many times. This beta chain is a stray read from a library made for alpha chains; its abundance is not meaningful. The chain employs TRBV20-1 and TRBJ2-7; tentatively, D is TRBD1 or TRBD2 (6 bases each). The CDR3 extends over 15 amino acids. Germline V gives CDR1 DFQATT, CDR2 SNEGSKA (reference sequence). Between the trimmed V and J ends, which lost 0 bases and 0 bases, there was a span of 12 bases. Here the CDR3 reads CSARDGGLSSYEQYF. CDR3 DNA sequence: TGCAGTGCTAGAGATGGGGGGCTTAGCTCCTACGAGCAGTACTTC.

This clonotype was picked up many times. This beta chain is an unintended read in a library built for alpha chains; its size means little. J is TRBJ2-7 and V is TRBV20-1; D possibly matches TRBD1 or TRBD2 (5 bases each). Trimming took off 1 base at V and 0 bases at J, with 10 bases between the two ends. CDR3 size: 14 residues. Germline V gene lookup returns CDR1 DFQATT and CDR2 SNEGSKA (reference sequence). CDR3 in DNA: TGCAGTGCTAGAGTGGGACGGGGCTCCTACGAGCAGTACTTC. The encoded protein is CSARVGRGSYEQYF.

This clonotype was detected many times. The library was built for alpha chains, so this beta chain is an off-target read and its size means little. The rearrangement uses TRBV12-5 and TRBJ1-1; perhaps TRBD1 as D (5 bases). Trimming left V 0 bases short and J 2 bases short, with 10 bases between. CDR3 size: 15 residues. Germline V gene data show CDR1 as LGHNT and CDR2 as FRNRAP. The CDR3 loop reads CASGLVGALNTEAFF. Written as DNA, the CDR3 is TGTGCTAGTGGTTTGGTAGGGGCCCTTAACACTGAAGCTTTCTTT.

As to this clonotype: Found in a library prepared for alpha chains, this beta chain is an off-target read, and its abundance has little meaning. The V gene is TRBV5-1, the J gene TRBJ2-5; 9 bases map to TRBD2. The trim removed 0 bases at V and 5 bases at J, leaving 8 bases unmatched. The CDR3 spans 16 residues. Germline CDR1 reads SGHRS; CDR2 reads YFSETQ. The DNA of the CDR3 is TGCGCCAGCAGCTTGGGGGTAGCGGGAGTCGACGAGACCCAGTACTTC. Its protein product is CASSLGVAGVDETQYF.

Worth noting for this clonotype: Little can be read into the size of this beta chain, an off-target read in a library designed for alpha chains. V usage is TRBV5-1 and J usage is TRBJ2-5; 9 bases map to TRBD2. This CDR3 spans 16 amino acids. After removal of 3 bases from V and 0 bases from J, the junction contained 6 bases not matched to a gene. Looked up from germline, CDR1 is SGHRS and CDR2 is YFSETQ. The CDR3 DNA is TGCGCCAGCAGCTGGCGACTAGCGGCTTACCAAGAGACCCAGTACTTC. Its translation is CASSWRLAAYQETQYF.

This clonotype was detected many times. The library was designed around alpha chains, so this beta chain is a stray read whose abundance carries little weight. The V and J genes are TRBV7-3 and TRBJ1-1; D is undetermined. V was pared by 1 base and J by 2 bases, with 8 bases between. Germline V gene sequence: CDR1 SGHTA, CDR2 FQGTGA. This CDR3 contains 14 residues. In DNA form, the CDR3 reads TGTGCCAGCAGCTTAAGTGCAGGTAACACTGAAGCTTTCTTT. This gives the protein CASSLSAGNTEAFF.